This entry lists 4 T cell receptor beta chains sequenced from one sample in a study of CD8+ T cells in alopecia areata. Specified treatment: oral pan-JAK inhibitor, 5-10 mg twice daily. Following RNA extraction, reverse transcription yielded cDNA that acted as the sequencing template. This table comes from immunoSEQ multiplex PCR, and its TCRdb copy is limited to in-frame clones, with some not included. The sample carries approximately 100,000 clones, 65% to 90% recorded once. The sample here was CD8+ T cells sorted from blood, taken between weeks 30 and 35, from a patient treated with tofacitinib. The receptors here all came from a human donor with alopecia areata.

With regard to this clone: Other DNA sequences in the same sample also yield this CDR3. The V and J genes are TRBV27 and TRBJ2-7; D possibly corresponds to TRBD2 (6 bases). This CDR3 is 13 amino acids long. V lost 5 bases to trimming and J lost 1 base, with 9 bases between them. Per the germline V gene, CDR1 is MNHEY and CDR2 is SMNVEV (reference sequence). CDR3 residues: CASSLTSSYEQYF. CDR3 DNA sequence: TGTGCCAGCAGTCTGACTAGTTCCTACGAGCAGTACTTC.

The chain couples TRBV5-1 to TRBJ2-7; TRBD1 aligns across 8 bases. The CDR3 runs 17 residues. Trimming at V came to 0 bases and at J to 3 bases, leaving 11 bases not matched to a gene. The V gene's germline CDR1 is SGHRS and CDR2 YFSETQ. The CDR3 sequence is CASSLERTGTGNYEQYF. The CDR3 nucleotides are TGCGCCAGCAGCTTGGAAAGAACCGGGACAGGAAACTACGAGCAGTACTTC.

The genes are TRBV9 and TRBJ2-1; possibly TRBD1 for D (7 bases). The CDR3 contains 18 residues. Germline V gives CDR1 SGDLS, CDR2 YYNGEE. Trimming shortened V by 0 bases and J by 11 bases, and 27 bases separated the two germline ends. This CDR3 is CASSVEGAGGRVEGKQFF. As DNA, the CDR3 is TGTGCCAGCAGCGTAGAAGGGGCAGGGGGGAGAGTGGAGGGAAAGCAGTTCTTC.

The chain is built from TRBV27 and TRBJ2-7; 12 nucleotides match TRBD2. Trimming removed 4 bases from V and 3 bases from J; junction bases left unmatched: 4. Germline CDR1 and CDR2: MNHEY and SMNVEV (reference sequence). The CDR3 runs 15 residues. Here the CDR3 reads CASSSGTSGLYEQYF. In nucleotides, the CDR3 is TGTGCCAGCAGTTCCGGGACTAGCGGGCTCTACGAGCAGTACTTC.